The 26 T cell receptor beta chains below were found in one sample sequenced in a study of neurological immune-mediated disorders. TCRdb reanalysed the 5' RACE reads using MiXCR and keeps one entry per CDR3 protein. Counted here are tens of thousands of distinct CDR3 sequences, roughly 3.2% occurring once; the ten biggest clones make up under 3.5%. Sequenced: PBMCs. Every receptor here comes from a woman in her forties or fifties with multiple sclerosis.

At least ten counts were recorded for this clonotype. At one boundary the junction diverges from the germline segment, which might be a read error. The CDR3, as DNA: TGTGCCAGCAGTTGGGGACAGGGGGGCTCGATGCTTTTT. Protein product: CASSWGQGGSMLF. The chain employs TRBV6-2 or TRBV6-3 and TRBJ1-4; TRBD1 aligns across 11 bases. This CDR3 is built from 13 residues. Germline CDR1 MNHEY, CDR2 SVGEGT.

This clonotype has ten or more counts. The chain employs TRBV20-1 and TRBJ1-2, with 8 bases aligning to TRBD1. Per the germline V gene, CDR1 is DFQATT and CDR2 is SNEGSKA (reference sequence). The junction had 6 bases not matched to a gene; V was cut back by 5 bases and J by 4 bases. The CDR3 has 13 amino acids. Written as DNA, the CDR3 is TGCAGTGCTGCCACAGGGGGGGTCTATGGCTACACCTTC. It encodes CSAATGGVYGYTF.

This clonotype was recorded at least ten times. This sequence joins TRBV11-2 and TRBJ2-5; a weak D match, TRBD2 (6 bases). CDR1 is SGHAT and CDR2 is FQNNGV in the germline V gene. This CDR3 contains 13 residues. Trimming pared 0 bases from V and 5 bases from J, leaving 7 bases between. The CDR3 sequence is CASSLDLAETQYF. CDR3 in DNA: TGTGCCAGCAGCTTAGATCTAGCGGAGACCCAGTACTTC.

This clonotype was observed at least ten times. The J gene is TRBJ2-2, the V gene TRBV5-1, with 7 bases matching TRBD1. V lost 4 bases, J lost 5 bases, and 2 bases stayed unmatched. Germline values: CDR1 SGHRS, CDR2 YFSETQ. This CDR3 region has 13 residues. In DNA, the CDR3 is TGCGCCAGCAGCCAACAGGGGACCGGGGAGCTGTTTTTT. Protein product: CASSQQGTGELFF.

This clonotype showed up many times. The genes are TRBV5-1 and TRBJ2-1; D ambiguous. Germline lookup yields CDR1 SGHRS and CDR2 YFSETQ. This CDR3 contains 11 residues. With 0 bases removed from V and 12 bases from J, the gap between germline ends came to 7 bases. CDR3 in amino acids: CASSLGPMQFF. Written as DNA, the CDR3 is TGCGCCAGCAGCTTGGGCCCGATGCAGTTCTTC.

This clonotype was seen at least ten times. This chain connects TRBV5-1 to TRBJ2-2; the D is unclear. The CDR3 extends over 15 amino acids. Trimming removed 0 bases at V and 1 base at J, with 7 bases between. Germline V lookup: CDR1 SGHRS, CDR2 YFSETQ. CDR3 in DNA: TGCGCCAGCAGCTTGGAACGCCGGAACACCGGGGAGCTGTTTTTT. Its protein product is CASSLERRNTGELFF.

This CDR3 reads CASSYSGEGNTGELFF. The CDR3 nucleotides are TGCGCCAGCAGCTATAGCGGGGAAGGGAACACCGGGGAGCTGTTTTTT. The V call is TRBV5-1, the J call TRBJ2-2, with 8 bases fitting TRBD2. V gave up 3 bases and J gave up 1 base; unmatched junction bases: 5. The CDR3 is made up of 16 amino acids. In germline, CDR1 is SGHRS, CDR2 YFSETQ.

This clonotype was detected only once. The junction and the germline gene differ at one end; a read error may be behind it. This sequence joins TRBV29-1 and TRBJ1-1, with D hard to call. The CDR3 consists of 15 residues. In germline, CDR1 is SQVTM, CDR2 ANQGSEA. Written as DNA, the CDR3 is TGCAGCGTTGGGCTCAGGCTTAACATGAACACTGCAGCTTTCTTT. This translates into CSVGLRLNMNTAAFF.

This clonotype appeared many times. Here the CDR3 reads CSARDSTSGAHEQYF. The CDR3 DNA follows: TGCAGTGCTAGAGATTCAACTAGCGGGGCCCACGAGCAGTACTTC. The chain joins TRBV20-1 to TRBJ2-7; 10 bases agree with TRBD2. Germline CDR1 and CDR2: DFQATT and SNEGSKA (reference sequence). The CDR3 is made up of 15 amino acids. The V segment lost 0 bases and the J segment 5 bases; nucleotides outside the gene matches: 7.

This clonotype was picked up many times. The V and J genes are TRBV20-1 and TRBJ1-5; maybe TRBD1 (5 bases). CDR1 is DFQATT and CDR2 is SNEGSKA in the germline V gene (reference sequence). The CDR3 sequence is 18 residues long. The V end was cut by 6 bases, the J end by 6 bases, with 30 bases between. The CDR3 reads CSAPLVGGGPGISQPQHF. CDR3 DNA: TGCAGTGCCCCCCTCGTCGGGGGGGGACCAGGTATCAGTCAGCCCCAGCATTTT.

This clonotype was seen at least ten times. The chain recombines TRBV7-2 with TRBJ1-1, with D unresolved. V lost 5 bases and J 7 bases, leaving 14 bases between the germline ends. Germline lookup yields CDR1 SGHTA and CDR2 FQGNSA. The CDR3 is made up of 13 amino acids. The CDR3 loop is CASSHPGRVEAFF. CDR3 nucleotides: TGTGCCAGCAGCCATCCCGGACGGGTTGAAGCTTTCTTT.

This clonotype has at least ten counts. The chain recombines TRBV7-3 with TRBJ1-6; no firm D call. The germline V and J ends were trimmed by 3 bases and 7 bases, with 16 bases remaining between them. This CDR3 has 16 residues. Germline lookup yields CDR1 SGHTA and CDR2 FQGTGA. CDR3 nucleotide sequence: TGTGCCAGCAGCTTGAGGGAGATGATATACAATTCACCCCTCCACTTT. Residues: CASSLREMIYNSPLHF.

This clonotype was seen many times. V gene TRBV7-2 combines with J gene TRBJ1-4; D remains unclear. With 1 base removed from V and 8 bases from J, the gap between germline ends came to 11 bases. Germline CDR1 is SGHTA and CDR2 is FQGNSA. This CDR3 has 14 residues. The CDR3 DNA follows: TGTGCCAGCAGCTTAGGGGGTCTAAGCGAAAAACTGTTTTTT. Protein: CASSLGGLSEKLFF. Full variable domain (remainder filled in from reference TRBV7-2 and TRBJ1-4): GAGVSQSPSNKVTEKGKDVELRCDPISGHTALYWYRQSLGQGLEFLIYFQGNSAPDKSGLPSDRFSAERTGGSVSTLTIQRTQQEDSAVYLCASSLGGLSEKLFFGSGTQLSVL.

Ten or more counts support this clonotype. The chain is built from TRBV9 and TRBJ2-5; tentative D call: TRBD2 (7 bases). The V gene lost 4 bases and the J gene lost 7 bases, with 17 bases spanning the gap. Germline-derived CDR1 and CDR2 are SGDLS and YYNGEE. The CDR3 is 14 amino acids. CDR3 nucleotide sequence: TGTGCCAGCAGCAAAGGGGGGGGCCGAGGGACCCAGTACTTC. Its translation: CASSKGGGRGTQYF.

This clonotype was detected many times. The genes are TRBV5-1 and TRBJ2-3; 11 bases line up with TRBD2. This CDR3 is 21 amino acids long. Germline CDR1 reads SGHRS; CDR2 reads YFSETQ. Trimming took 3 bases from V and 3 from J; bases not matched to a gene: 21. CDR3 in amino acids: CASSSLPATSGVTPPTDTQYF. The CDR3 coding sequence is TGCGCCAGCAGCTCACTACCTGCGACTAGCGGGGTAACCCCCCCAACAGATACGCAGTATTTT.

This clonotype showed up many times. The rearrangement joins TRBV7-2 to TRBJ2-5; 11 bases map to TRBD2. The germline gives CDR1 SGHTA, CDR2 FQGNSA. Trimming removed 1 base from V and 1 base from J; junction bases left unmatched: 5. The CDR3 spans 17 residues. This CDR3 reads CASSLVYLAGGQETQYF. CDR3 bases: TGTGCCAGCAGCTTAGTTTACCTAGCGGGGGGCCAAGAGACCCAGTACTTC.

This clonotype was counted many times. CDR3 coding DNA: TGTGCCAGCAGCGCTGAAGGGGCGGATACCGGGGAGCTGTTTTTT. Protein product: CASSAEGADTGELFF. The V call is TRBV2, the J call TRBJ2-2; TRBD1 might be the D (5 bases). Trimming stripped 6 bases from V and 5 bases from J, with 16 bases between. The length of the CDR3 is 15 residues. In germline, CDR1 is SNHLY, CDR2 FYNNEI.

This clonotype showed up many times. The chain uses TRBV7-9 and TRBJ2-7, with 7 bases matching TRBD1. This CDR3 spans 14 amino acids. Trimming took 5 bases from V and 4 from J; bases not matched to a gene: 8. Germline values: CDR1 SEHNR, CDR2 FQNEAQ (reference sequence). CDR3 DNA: TGTGCCAGCAGCGGACGGGACAGCTTGTACGAGCAGTACTTC. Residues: CASSGRDSLYEQYF.

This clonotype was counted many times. CDR3 loop: CASSLLFRTVSTDTQYF. In nucleotides, the CDR3 is TGTGCCAGCAGCTTACTTTTCCGGACCGTAAGCACAGATACGCAGTATTTT. The chain links TRBV5-5 to TRBJ2-3; D uncertain. Trimming pared 2 bases from V and 0 bases from J, leaving 16 bases between. CDR3 length equals 17 residues. Germline CDR1 and CDR2: SGHKS and YYEKEE (reference sequence).

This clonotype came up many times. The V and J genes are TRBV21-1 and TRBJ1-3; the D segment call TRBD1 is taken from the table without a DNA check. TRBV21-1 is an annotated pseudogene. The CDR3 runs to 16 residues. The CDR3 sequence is CASSKFGGLAGNTIYF. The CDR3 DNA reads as TGTGCCAGCAGCAAATTTGGGGGGCTAGCTGGAAACACCATATATTTT.

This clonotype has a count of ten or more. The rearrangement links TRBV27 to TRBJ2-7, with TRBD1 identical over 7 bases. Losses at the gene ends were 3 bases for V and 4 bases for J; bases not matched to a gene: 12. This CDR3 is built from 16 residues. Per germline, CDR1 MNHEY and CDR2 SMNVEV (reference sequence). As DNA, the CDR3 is TGTGCCAGCAGTTTCTCTGTGGGACAGCAATGGTACGAGCAGTACTTC. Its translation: CASSFSVGQQWYEQYF.

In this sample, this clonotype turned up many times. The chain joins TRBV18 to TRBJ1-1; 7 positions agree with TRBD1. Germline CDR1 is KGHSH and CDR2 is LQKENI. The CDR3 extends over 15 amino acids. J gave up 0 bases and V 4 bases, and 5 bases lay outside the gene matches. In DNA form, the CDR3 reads TGTGCCAGCTCACTCACGGGACAGATGAACACTGAAGCTTTCTTT. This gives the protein CASSLTGQMNTEAFF.

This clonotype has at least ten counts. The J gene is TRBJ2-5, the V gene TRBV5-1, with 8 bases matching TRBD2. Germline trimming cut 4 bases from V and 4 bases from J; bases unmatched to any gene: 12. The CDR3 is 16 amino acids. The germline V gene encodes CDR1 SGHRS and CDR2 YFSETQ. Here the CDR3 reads CASSPQGSAGGETQYF. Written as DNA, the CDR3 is TGCGCCAGCAGCCCCCAGGGGAGCGCGGGAGGAGAGACCCAGTACTTC. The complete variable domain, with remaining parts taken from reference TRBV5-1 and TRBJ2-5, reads KAGVTQTPRYLIKTRGQQVTLSCSPISGHRSVSWYQQTPGQGLQFLFEYFSETQRNKGNFPGRFSGRQFSNSRSEMNVSTLELGDSALYLCASSPQGSAGGETQYFGPGTRLLVL.

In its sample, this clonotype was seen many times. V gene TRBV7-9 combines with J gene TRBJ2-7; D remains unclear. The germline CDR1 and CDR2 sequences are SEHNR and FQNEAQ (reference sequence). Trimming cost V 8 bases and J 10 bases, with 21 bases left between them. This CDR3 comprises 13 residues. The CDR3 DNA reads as TGTGCCAGCCACGGCTTAATCGGGTTCCATCAGTACTTC. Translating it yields CASHGLIGFHQYF.

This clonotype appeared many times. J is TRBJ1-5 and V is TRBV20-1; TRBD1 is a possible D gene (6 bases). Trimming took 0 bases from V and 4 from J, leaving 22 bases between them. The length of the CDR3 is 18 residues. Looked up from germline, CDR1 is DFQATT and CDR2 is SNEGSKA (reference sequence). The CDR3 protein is CSARDNRSGVKRNQPQHF. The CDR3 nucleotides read TGCAGTGCTAGAGATAACAGGTCAGGGGTAAAGAGGAATCAGCCCCAGCATTTT.

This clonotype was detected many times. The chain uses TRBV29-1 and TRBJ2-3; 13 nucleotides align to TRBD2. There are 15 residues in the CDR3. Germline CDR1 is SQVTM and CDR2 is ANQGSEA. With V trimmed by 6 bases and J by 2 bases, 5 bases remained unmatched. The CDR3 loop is CSVVTSGGLTDTQYF. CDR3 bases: TGCAGCGTGGTGACTAGCGGGGGGCTCACAGATACGCAGTATTTT.